Listed below are T cell receptor beta chains from one sample, sequenced in a study of technical replicates of blood from several donors. TCRdb's table, derived via immunoSEQ multiplex PCR, lists solely in-frame clones and lacks some. The table lists 55,000 to 75,000 clones, roughly 90% of them singletons. Material for sequencing was T cells isolated from PBMCs. The source is a human donor in good health. CDR3s include the opening cysteine and the closing phenylalanine or tryptophan. A D gene is named only where the DNA matches it firmly. Clone size is stated in some rows and not others, as once, few, many or a class when expanded.

J	size	V	D	CDR3	DNA
TRBJ2-7	NA	TRBV5-6	NA	CASRGLSYEQYF	TGTGCCAGCAGAGGACTGTCCTACGAGCAGTACTTC
TRBJ1-3	NA	TRBV5-6	NA	CASSLRTGSRNTIYF	TGTGCCAGCAGCCTCCGTACAGGATCCCGAAACACCATATATTTT
TRBJ1-2	NA	TRBV7-9	NA	CASSLLAGEGYTF	TGTGCCAGCAGCCTACTGGCAGGGGAAGGCTACACCTTC
TRBJ2-7	NA	TRBV27	NA	CASSFERSYEQYF	TGTGCCAGCAGTTTCGAGAGGTCCTACGAGCAGTACTTC
TRBJ1-2	NA	TRBV28	NA	CASQGENYGYTF	TGTGCCAGCCAGGGCGAAAACTATGGCTACACCTTC
TRBJ1-1	NA	TRBV5-1	NA	CASSLTTGSTEAFF	TGCGCCAGCAGCTTGACGACAGGAAGCACTGAAGCTTTCTTT
TRBJ2-7	NA	TRBV2	TRBD2	CASSVSSGSPYEQYF	TGTGCCAGCAGTGTAAGTAGCGGGAGCCCCTACGAGCAGTACTTC
TRBJ2-3	NA	TRBV11-1	TRBD2	CASSTNGLAAYTDTQYF	TGTGCCAGCAGCACCAACGGACTAGCAGCCTACACAGATACGCAGTATTTT
TRBJ1-5	NA	TRBV5-6	NA	CASSLECESGNQPQHF	TGTGCCAGCAGCTTAGAATGTGAGTCTGGCAATCAGCCCCAGCATTTT
TRBJ2-1	NA	TRBV2	TRBD2	CASSGSGLADYNEQFF	TGTGCCAGCAGTGGTTCGGGACTAGCGGATTACAATGAGCAGTTCTTC
TRBJ2-7	NA	TRBV7-2	TRBD2	CASSLGATSSYEQYF	TGTGCCAGCAGCTTAGGTGCGACTAGCTCTTACGAGCAGTACTTC
TRBJ1-1	NA	TRBV18	NA	CASSPRGGTEAFF	TGTGCCAGCTCACCCCGGGGGGGCACTGAAGCTTTCTTT
TRBJ1-1	once	TRBV11-3	NA	CASSFGGPGAFF	TGTGCCAGCAGCTTCGGTGGGCCCGGAGCTTTCTTT
TRBJ2-2	NA	TRBV11-2	NA	CASSLRGGTGELFF	TGTGCCAGCAGTCTAAGGGGTGGCACCGGGGAGCTGTTTTTT
TRBJ2-7	NA	TRBV30	TRBD2	CAWGGGNYEQYF	TGTGCCTGGGGCGGGGGGAACTACGAGCAGTACTTC
TRBJ2-4	NA	TRBV4-2	TRBD2	CASSQDTSGSLAKNIQYF	TGTGCCAGCAGCCAAGATACTAGCGGGAGTTTGGCCAAAAACATTCAGTACTTC
TRBJ1-5	NA	TRBV2	NA	CASSELYSNQPQHF	TGTGCCAGCAGTGAATTGTATAGCAATCAGCCCCAGCATTTT
TRBJ2-7	NA	TRBV6-5	TRBD1	CASSYVQGEVYEQYF	TGTGCCAGCAGTTACGTACAGGGGGAGGTCTACGAGCAGTACTTC
TRBJ2-2	NA	TRBV11-2	NA	CASSLLLVGNTGELFF	TGTGCCAGCAGCTTACTTTTAGTCGGGAACACCGGGGAGCTGTTTTTT
TRBJ1-3	NA	TRBV4-3	TRBD1	CASSTQPTGEGNTIYF	TGCGCCAGCAGCACCCAACCGACAGGGGAAGGAAACACCATATATTTT
TRBJ2-1	NA	TRBV4-3	TRBD2	CASSQVSGTQAYNEQFF	TGCGCCAGCAGCCAAGTCAGCGGGACGCAAGCCTACAATGAGCAGTTCTTC
TRBJ2-1	NA	TRBV7-2	TRBD1	CASSFWDSTYNEQFF	TGTGCCAGCAGCTTCTGGGACAGTACCTACAATGAGCAGTTCTTC
TRBJ2-7	once	TRBV11-2	TRBD2	CASFEGRKLAVLEQYF	TGTGCCAGCTTCGAAGGGAGGAAACTAGCGGTACTCGAGCAGTACTTC
TRBJ2-3	NA	TRBV6-5	NA	CASSYGAGSTDTQYF	TGTGCCAGCAGTTACGGGGCGGGGAGCACAGATACGCAGTATTTT
TRBJ1-5	NA	TRBV18	NA	CASSQGLGSNQPQHF	TGTGCCAGCTCACAGGGGCTAGGGAGCAATCAGCCCCAGCATTTT
TRBJ1-1	NA	TRBV9	NA	CASSVSWRVGNTEAFF	TGTGCCAGCAGCGTATCCTGGAGGGTGGGGAACACTGAAGCTTTCTTT
TRBJ2-5	NA	TRBV6-5	NA	CASSYTGLETQYF	TGTGCCAGCAGTTACACGGGTTTGGAGACCCAGTACTTC
TRBJ2-1	NA	TRBV6-5	TRBD2	CASMGLAGGNEQFF	TGTGCCAGCATGGGACTAGCGGGAGGGAATGAGCAGTTCTTC
TRBJ2-1	NA	TRBV19	TRBD2	CASQPGLAGEGNEQFF	TGTGCCAGCCAACCGGGACTAGCGGGAGAAGGGAATGAGCAGTTCTTC
TRBJ1-3	NA	TRBV9	TRBD1	CASSVPIGQGAPRSGNTIYF	TGTGCCAGCAGCGTGCCCATTGGACAGGGGGCGCCCAGATCTGGAAACACCATATATTTT
TRBJ1-1	NA	TRBV19	NA	CASGTGPYTEAFF	TGTGCCAGTGGCACAGGGCCTTACACTGAAGCTTTCTTT
TRBJ2-7	NA	TRBV5-8	TRBD2	CASSVNSGRSIGYEQYF	TGTGCCAGCAGCGTTAATAGCGGGAGAAGTATTGGCTACGAGCAGTACTTC
TRBJ2-7	NA	TRBV7-9	NA	CASSLESGLKGYEQYF	TGTGCCAGCAGCTTAGAATCAGGCCTAAAAGGTTACGAGCAGTACTTC
TRBJ2-7	NA	TRBV27	NA	CASSLTVTHEQYF	TGTGCCAGCAGTTTGACAGTAACCCACGAGCAGTACTTC
TRBJ1-5	NA	TRBV5-6	NA	CASSSTGSTEPQHF	TGTGCCAGCAGCTCGACAGGCTCGACGGAGCCCCAGCATTTT
TRBJ1-1	NA	TRBV10-3	NA	CAISEQGLEAFF	TGTGCCATCAGTGAGCAGGGTCTTGAAGCTTTCTTT
TRBJ2-1	few	TRBV4-3	NA	CASSMGLAYNEQFF	TGCGCCAGCAGCATGGGGCTAGCGTACAATGAGCAGTTCTTC
TRBJ2-7	NA	TRBV21-1	NA	CARETGNHYEQYF	TGTGCCAGAGAAACAGGGAATCACTACGAGCAGTACTTC
TRBJ2-1	NA	TRBV5-4	NA	CASSLYKRSYNEQFF	TGTGCCAGCAGCTTGTACAAGCGTTCCTACAATGAGCAGTTCTTC
TRBJ2-1	NA	TRBV29-1	TRBD2	CSVGTSGYNEQFF	TGCAGCGTTGGGACTAGCGGATACAATGAGCAGTTCTTC
TRBJ2-2	NA	TRBV5-1	NA	CASSLTRNSNTGELFF	TGCGCCAGCAGCTTAACCAGGAACTCGAACACCGGGGAGCTGTTTTTT
TRBJ2-7	NA	TRBV9	TRBD1	CASSVGTGLFSYEQYF	TGTGCCAGCAGCGTGGGGACAGGTTTATTCTCCTACGAGCAGTACTTC
TRBJ2-3	NA	TRBV6-5	TRBD2	CASSSLSGSFTDTQYF	TGTGCCAGCAGTTCTCTTAGCGGGAGCTTCACAGATACGCAGTATTTT
TRBJ1-5	NA	TRBV30	TRBD1	CAWTTGNQPQHF	TGTGCCTGGACGACAGGGAATCAGCCCCAGCATTTT
TRBJ2-2	NA	TRBV10-2	TRBD1	CASSNDRETGELFF	TGCGCCAGCAGCAATGACAGGGAAACCGGGGAGCTGTTTTTT
TRBJ2-5	NA	TRBV5-6	NA	CASSFGGRETQYF	TGTGCCAGCAGCTTTGGGGGCCGAGAGACCCAGTACTTC
TRBJ2-7	NA	TRBV5-1	NA	CAAGQGYEQYF	TGCGCCGCGGGGCAGGGCTACGAGCAGTACTTC
TRBJ1-1	NA	TRBV19	TRBD1	CASSIDFNRGATEAFF	TGTGCCAGTAGTATAGATTTTAACAGGGGGGCGACTGAAGCTTTCTTT
TRBJ2-7	NA	TRBV15	NA	CATSSSTGMGLYEQYF	TGTGCCACCAGCAGCTCCACAGGGATGGGGCTCTACGAGCAGTACTTC
TRBJ2-7	NA	TRBV10-3	TRBD2	CATAKRGEGPDEQYF	TGTGCCACAGCAAAGCGGGGGGAGGGCCCTGACGAGCAGTACTTC
TRBJ2-3	NA	TRBV5-1	NA	CASSPHGGPDTQYF	TGCGCCAGCAGCCCCCACGGGGGACCGGATACGCAGTATTTT
TRBJ2-7	NA	TRBV5-5	NA	CASSQQGPYEQYF	TGTGCCAGCAGCCAACAGGGACCCTACGAGCAGTACTTC
TRBJ1-3	NA	TRBV5-1	NA	CASSRTGTSGNTIYF	TGCGCCAGCAGTCGCACAGGGACCTCTGGAAACACCATATATTTT
TRBJ2-2	NA	TRBV5-8	NA	CASSLYRMALDTGELFF	TGTGCCAGCAGCTTGTATAGGATGGCACTAGACACCGGGGAGCTGTTTTTT